Below are 17 T cell receptor beta chains sequenced from a single sample in a study of cytomegalovirus exposure and HLA in healthy donors. The study ran its PCR with 60 Vbeta and 13 Jbeta primers. The method was immunoSEQ multiplex PCR; TCRdb's version includes in-frame clones alone and lacks a portion of them. The table lists about 140,000 clones, roughly 77% of them singletons, with 1.6% in the top ten. Material for sequencing was PBMCs. The receptors shown here come from a woman in her twenties or thirties in good health and CMV-seronegative.

The sample holds a few counts of this clone. The rearrangement links TRBV23-1 to TRBJ1-1; a weak D match, TRBD1 (5 bases). Being an ORF, TRBV23-1 has a function that is uncertain. V lost 3 bases and J 7 bases, leaving 15 bases between the germline ends. The CDR3 is 14 amino acids. CDR3 in amino acids: CASSHSAQAGEAFF. CDR3 coding DNA: TGCGCCAGCAGTCACTCGGCACAGGCCGGTGAAGCTTTCTTT.

V gene TRBV4-1 combines with J gene TRBJ1-4; no definite D call. CDR3 size: 15 residues. Germline lookup yields CDR1 MGHRA and CDR2 YSYEKL. Trimming stripped 1 base from V and 6 bases from J, with 12 bases between. The CDR3 DNA is TGCGCCAGCAGCCAAGGTGGCAGGTCATATGAAAAACTGTTTTTT. Its protein is CASSQGGRSYEKLFF.

The J gene is TRBJ2-5, the V gene TRBV14; 12 bases line up with TRBD2. The germline gives CDR1 SGHDN, CDR2 FVKESK. The CDR3 is made up of 16 amino acids. The trim removed 1 base at V and 3 bases at J, leaving 3 bases unmatched. CDR3 loop: CASSQVRTSGEETQYF. The CDR3 nucleotides read TGTGCCAGCAGCCAAGTACGGACTAGCGGGGAAGAGACCCAGTACTTC.

The chain joins TRBV28 to TRBJ1-2, with a tentative D call TRBD1 (5 bases). V shed 3 bases and J shed 4 bases, with 12 bases lying between them. This CDR3 contains 14 residues. CDR1 and CDR2 from the germline V gene are MDHEN and SYDVKM. CDR3 in amino acids: CASSFGRQSYGYTF. The CDR3 DNA reads as TGTGCCAGCAGTTTTGGGCGACAGAGCTATGGCTACACCTTC.

CDR3 residues: CASTGQGYSPLHF. CDR3 DNA: TGTGCCAGCACTGGACAGGGATATTCACCCCTCCACTTT. The V and J genes are TRBV11-2 and TRBJ1-6; TRBD1 aligns across 8 bases. V gave up 7 bases and J gave up 8 bases; unmatched junction bases: 4. From germline, CDR1 is SGHAT and CDR2 FQNNGV. The CDR3 is 13 amino acids.

This clone has just one count. The J gene is TRBJ2-1, the V gene TRBV9, with 10 bases that match TRBD1. This CDR3 contains 16 residues. Per germline, CDR1 SGDLS and CDR2 YYNGEE. With 2 bases clipped from V and 2 bases from J, the junction kept 4 bases outside the gene matches. The CDR3 nucleotides are TGTGCCAGCAGCGTCCGACAGGGGGCCACCTACAATGAGCAGTTCTTC. Its translation is CASSVRQGATYNEQFF.

J is TRBJ1-4 and V is TRBV6-6; D uncertain. The CDR3 covers 14 residues. From germline, CDR1 is MNHNY and CDR2 SVGAGI (reference sequence). The V end was cut by 4 bases, the J end by 0 bases, with 6 bases between. CDR3 DNA: TGTGCCAGCAGTTGGGCAACAACTAATGAAAAACTGTTTTTT. Residues: CASSWATTNEKLFF.

V is TRBV9 and J is TRBJ2-2, with 7 bases identical to TRBD1. V was pared by 4 bases and J by 2 bases, with 11 bases of the junction left unmatched. Germline V CDR1 and CDR2: SGDLS, YYNGEE. The CDR3 runs to 17 residues. The CDR3 coding sequence is TGTGCCAGCAGCCACCTAGGGGGCGGGCCTAACACCGGGGAGCTGTTTTTT. Encoded protein: CASSHLGGGPNTGELFF.

V usage is TRBV7-9 and J usage is TRBJ1-1, with 7 bases matching TRBD1. Germline-derived CDR1 and CDR2 are SEHNR and FQNEAQ (reference sequence). The CDR3 runs 15 residues. The ends lost 5 bases at V and 3 bases at J; junction bases unmatched: 9. The CDR3 sequence is CASSLLTGADTEAFF. The DNA for the CDR3 is TGTGCCAGCAGCCTACTAACAGGGGCGGACACTGAAGCTTTCTTT.

The chain has TRBV5-1 and TRBJ2-1, with D maybe TRBD2 (5 bases). Germline V lookup: CDR1 SGHRS, CDR2 YFSETQ. CDR3 size: 14 residues. Trimming took off 4 bases at V and 4 bases at J, with 12 bases between the two ends. The CDR3 bases are TGCGCCAGCAGCCCGGACTTTTCTTACAATGAGCAGTTCTTC. It is translated as CASSPDFSYNEQFF.

V and J are TRBV28 and TRBJ1-3, with D perhaps matching TRBD1 (6 bases). V gave up 6 bases and J gave up 3 bases, with 15 bases separating them. CDR3 size: 15 residues. Germline loops: CDR1 MDHEN, CDR2 SYDVKM. The CDR3, as DNA: TGTGCCAGCAGCCGGAGGCAGGGGAGTGGAAACACCATATATTTT. Residues: CASSRRQGSGNTIYF.

This sequence joins TRBV11-2 and TRBJ2-1; tentatively, D is TRBD2 (6 bases). Trimming removed 7 bases at V and 5 bases at J, with 15 bases between. This CDR3 is 14 amino acids long. In germline, CDR1 is SGHAT, CDR2 FQNNGV. CDR3 sequence (DNA): TGTGCCAGCACCCATCAGGGAGGCGACAATGAGCAGTTCTTC. It is translated as CASTHQGGDNEQFF.

This rearrangement joins TRBV6-6 to TRBJ2-7; 7 bases are shared with TRBD2. Germline V gene lookup returns CDR1 MNHNY and CDR2 SVGAGI (reference sequence). V lost 0 bases, J lost 3 bases, and 5 bases stayed unmatched. CDR3 length: 15 residues. CDR3 bases: TGTGCCAGCAGTTACTCCGGGGGGAGTCGCTACGAGCAGTACTTC. Translating gives CASSYSGGSRYEQYF.

The genes are TRBV7-6 and TRBJ2-2, with 12 bases aligning to TRBD1. V lost 2 bases, J lost 5 bases, and 9 bases stayed unmatched. CDR3 length equals 18 residues. Germline V lookup: CDR1 SGHVS, CDR2 FNYEAQ. The CDR3 spells CASSLPHGTGGATGELFF. The CDR3 DNA reads TGTGCCAGCAGCTTACCCCATGGGACAGGGGGCGCGACCGGGGAGCTGTTTTTT.

This clone was counted once. The chain uses TRBV5-6 and TRBJ1-2; unclear D gene. The V gene lost 0 bases and the J gene lost 10 bases, with 16 bases spanning the gap. The CDR3 spans 14 residues. Germline CDR1 reads SGHDT; CDR2 reads YYEEEE. This chain's CDR3 is CASSLEEGSDDYTF. DNA for the CDR3: TGTGCCAGCAGCTTGGAGGAGGGTAGTGACGACTACACCTTC. The variable domain in full, with the rest retrieved from reference TRBV5-6 and TRBJ1-2, is DAGVTQSPTHLIKTRGQQVTLRCSPKSGHDTVSWYQQALGQGPQFIFQYYEEEERQRGNFPDRFSGHQFPNYSSELNVNALLLGDSALYLCASSLEEGSDDYTFGSGTRLTVV.

The chain employs TRBV7-9 and TRBJ2-2, with D possibly TRBD1 on 6 matching bases. The CDR3 is made up of 15 amino acids. Looked up from germline, CDR1 is SEHNR and CDR2 is FQNEAQ (reference sequence). Trimming took off 2 bases at V and 3 bases at J, with 10 bases between the two ends. CDR3 loop: CASSLSRTDTGELFF. The CDR3 DNA is TGTGCCAGCAGCTTATCTAGGACAGACACCGGGGAGCTGTTTTTT.

This sequence joins TRBV19 and TRBJ1-5; TRBD1 is a possible D gene (5 bases). The CDR3 totals 16 residues. V was clipped by 11 bases and J by 0 bases, with 20 bases between them. Per the germline V gene, CDR1 is LNHDA and CDR2 is SQIVND (reference sequence). Here the CDR3 DNA reads TGTGCCCTCGGGGGTCGAGGAGCCTATAGCAATCAGCCCCAGCATTTT. This gives the protein CALGGRGAYSNQPQHF.